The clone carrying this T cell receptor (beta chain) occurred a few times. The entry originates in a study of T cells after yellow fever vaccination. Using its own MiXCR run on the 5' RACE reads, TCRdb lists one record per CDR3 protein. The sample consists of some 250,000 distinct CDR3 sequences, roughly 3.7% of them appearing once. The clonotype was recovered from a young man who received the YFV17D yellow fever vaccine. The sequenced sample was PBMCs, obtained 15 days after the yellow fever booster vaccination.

CDR3 coding DNA: TGTGCCAGCAGCCAAACCCGGCCCTCTGGAAACACCATATATTTT. Protein sequence: CASSQTRPSGNTIYF. The V and J genes are TRBV7-2 and TRBJ1-3, with D hard to call. Germline lookup yields CDR1 SGHTA and CDR2 FQGNSA. V was cut by 5 bases and J by 0 bases, with 11 bases left in between. CDR3 size: 15 residues.